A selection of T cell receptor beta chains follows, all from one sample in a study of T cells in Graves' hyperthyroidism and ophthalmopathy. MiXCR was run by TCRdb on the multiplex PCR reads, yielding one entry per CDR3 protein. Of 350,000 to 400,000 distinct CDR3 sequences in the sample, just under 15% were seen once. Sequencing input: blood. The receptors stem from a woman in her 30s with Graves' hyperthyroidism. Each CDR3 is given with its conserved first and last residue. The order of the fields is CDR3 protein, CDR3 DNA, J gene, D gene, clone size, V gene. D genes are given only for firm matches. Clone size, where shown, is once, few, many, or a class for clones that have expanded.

CDR3 protein: CASSSYDWETQYF
CDR3 DNA: TGTGCCAGCAGCTCGTACGATTGGGAGACCCAGTACTTC
J gene: TRBJ2-5
D gene: .
clone size: .
V gene: TRBV14

CDR3 protein: CSGQLAAQGTGELFF
CDR3 DNA: TGCAGCGGCCAGCTAGCGGCCCAGGGCACCGGGGAGCTGTTTTTT
J gene: TRBJ2-2
D gene: TRBD2
clone size: few
V gene: TRBV29-1

CDR3 protein: CASSLGLAVSYNEQFF
CDR3 DNA: TGTGCCAGCAGCTTGGGGTTGGCGGTTTCCTACAATGAGCAGTTCTTC
J gene: TRBJ2-1
D gene: .
clone size: .
V gene: TRBV5-5

CDR3 protein: CASSLDRREKLFF
CDR3 DNA: TGTGCCAGCAGCTTAGATCGGAGAGAAAAACTGTTTTTT
J gene: TRBJ1-4
D gene: .
clone size: .
V gene: TRBV11-2

CDR3 protein: CAISDGVGEQFF
CDR3 DNA: TGTGCCATCAGTGATGGGGTTGGTGAGCAGTTCTTC
J gene: TRBJ2-1
D gene: .
clone size: .
V gene: TRBV10-3

CDR3 protein: CASSGTSGSISYEQYF
CDR3 DNA: TGCGCCAGCAGCGGGACTAGCGGGAGCATCTCCTACGAGCAGTACTTC
J gene: TRBJ2-7
D gene: TRBD2
clone size: many
V gene: TRBV5-1

CDR3 protein: CSARQGSYNEQFF
CDR3 DNA: TGCAGTGCAAGACAGGGCTCCTACAATGAGCAGTTCTTC
J gene: TRBJ2-1
D gene: TRBD1
clone size: many
V gene: TRBV20-1

CDR3 protein: CASRGTGRNEQFF
CDR3 DNA: TGTGCCAGCAGGGGGACAGGGAGGAATGAGCAGTTCTTC
J gene: TRBJ2-1
D gene: TRBD1
clone size: few
V gene: TRBV9

CDR3 protein: CASSVPLAANTGELFF
CDR3 DNA: TGTGCCAGCAGCGTCCCATTAGCGGCGAACACCGGGGAGCTGTTTTTT
J gene: TRBJ2-2
D gene: .
clone size: many
V gene: TRBV7-9

CDR3 protein: CAITIERSYNEQFF
CDR3 DNA: TGTGCCATCACTATAGAACGCTCCTACAATGAGCAGTTCTTC
J gene: TRBJ2-1
D gene: .
clone size: few
V gene: TRBV10-3

CDR3 protein: CSARDWTSGSTDTQYF
CDR3 DNA: TGCAGTGCTAGAGACTGGACTAGCGGGAGCACAGATACGCAGTATTTT
J gene: TRBJ2-3
D gene: TRBD2
clone size: .
V gene: TRBV20-1

CDR3 protein: CASSPPLAGDNEQFF
CDR3 DNA: TGTGCCAGCTCACCACCTCTAGCGGGAGATAATGAGCAGTTCTTC
J gene: TRBJ2-1
D gene: TRBD2
clone size: many
V gene: TRBV18

CDR3 protein: CASSGTSGLPGELFF
CDR3 DNA: TGTGCCAGCTCGGGGACTAGCGGACTCCCCGGGGAGCTGTTTTTT
J gene: TRBJ2-2
D gene: TRBD2
clone size: .
V gene: TRBV7-9

CDR3 protein: CSARPLRGTSDTDTQYF
CDR3 DNA: TGCAGTGCTAGGCCACTTAGAGGGACTAGCGACACAGATACGCAGTATTTT
J gene: TRBJ2-3
D gene: TRBD2
clone size: many
V gene: TRBV20-1

CDR3 protein: CASSLPGLGTGAQYF
CDR3 DNA: TGTGCCAGCAGCCTCCCGGGACTCGGAACAGGGGCCCAGTACTTC
J gene: TRBJ2-5
D gene: .
clone size: many
V gene: TRBV11-3

CDR3 protein: CSARRDLTGYEQYF
CDR3 DNA: TGCAGTGCTAGGCGGGATCTAACAGGCTACGAGCAGTACTTC
J gene: TRBJ2-7
D gene: .
clone size: many
V gene: TRBV20-1

CDR3 protein: CASSFGRGSTDTQYF
CDR3 DNA: TGTGCCAGCAGTTTCGGGCGGGGGAGCACAGATACGCAGTATTTT
J gene: TRBJ2-3
D gene: TRBD2
clone size: many
V gene: TRBV28

CDR3 protein: CASSPQRAGGNTIYF
CDR3 DNA: TGTGCCAGCAGCCCCCAGCGGGCTGGGGGAAACACCATATATTTT
J gene: TRBJ1-3
D gene: .
clone size: .
V gene: TRBV4-2

CDR3 protein: CASSHSPTGSTDTQYF
CDR3 DNA: TGTGCCAGCAGCCATTCTCCGACAGGGAGCACAGATACGCAGTATTTT
J gene: TRBJ2-3
D gene: TRBD1
clone size: few
V gene: TRBV5-5

CDR3 protein: CAISDPGGGLAGVIYEQYF
CDR3 DNA: TGTGCCATCAGTGACCCGGGGGGGGGACTAGCGGGAGTGATATACGAGCAGTACTTC
J gene: TRBJ2-7
D gene: TRBD2
clone size: many
V gene: TRBV10-3

CDR3 protein: CASSVGAGGPYEQYF
CDR3 DNA: TGTGCCAGCAGCGTAGGGGCGGGAGGGCCCTACGAGCAGTACTTC
J gene: TRBJ2-7
D gene: TRBD2
clone size: many
V gene: TRBV9

CDR3 protein: CASSPSGGDQPQHF
CDR3 DNA: TGTGCCAGCAGCCCTTCAGGGGGTGATCAGCCCCAGCATTTT
J gene: TRBJ1-5
D gene: TRBD1
clone size: many
V gene: TRBV3-1

CDR3 protein: CASSLVPGSAGELFF
CDR3 DNA: TGTGCCAGCAGCTTAGTGCCCGGGAGCGCCGGGGAGCTGTTTTTT
J gene: TRBJ2-2
D gene: .
clone size: .
V gene: TRBV7-8

CDR3 protein: CASSRSPGGTQYF
CDR3 DNA: TGTGCCAGCAGTCGGTCCCCGGGGGGGACCCAGTACTTC
J gene: TRBJ2-5
D gene: TRBD2
clone size: many
V gene: TRBV6-2/TRBV6-3

CDR3 protein: CATSRKRGQVGYGYTF
CDR3 DNA: TGTGCCACCAGCAGAAAACGAGGACAGGTCGGGTATGGCTACACCTTC
J gene: TRBJ1-2
D gene: TRBD1
clone size: .
V gene: TRBV15

CDR3 protein: CASSQEGQVGVTEAFF
CDR3 DNA: TGCGCCAGCAGCCAAGAAGGACAGGTTGGAGTCACTGAAGCTTTCTTT
J gene: TRBJ1-1
D gene: TRBD1
clone size: few
V gene: TRBV4-1

CDR3 protein: CATTEEQETQYF
CDR3 DNA: TGTGCTACCACAGAGGAACAAGAGACCCAGTACTTC
J gene: TRBJ2-5
D gene: .
clone size: .
V gene: TRBV28

CDR3 protein: CSARQGSRGNQPQHF
CDR3 DNA: TGCAGTGCTAGACAGGGAAGCAGGGGCAATCAGCCCCAGCATTTT
J gene: TRBJ1-5
D gene: .
clone size: many
V gene: TRBV20-1

CDR3 protein: CASSPPGQGAHEQYF
CDR3 DNA: TGTGCCAGCAGTCCCCCGGGACAGGGGGCTCACGAGCAGTACTTC
J gene: TRBJ2-7
D gene: TRBD1
clone size: many
V gene: TRBV27

CDR3 protein: CATTGTRNTGELFF
CDR3 DNA: TGTGCCACGACCGGGACTAGGAACACCGGGGAGCTGTTTTTT
J gene: TRBJ2-2
D gene: TRBD2
clone size: .
V gene: TRBV2

CDR3 protein: CASSKAGRDTEAFF
CDR3 DNA: TGTGCCAGCAGTAAGGCAGGGAGGGACACTGAAGCTTTCTTT
J gene: TRBJ1-1
D gene: .
clone size: many
V gene: TRBV2

CDR3 protein: CASSPRTSGPPRELFF
CDR3 DNA: TGTGCCAGCAGCCCCCGGACTAGCGGGCCTCCGAGGGAGCTGTTTTTT
J gene: TRBJ2-2
D gene: TRBD2
clone size: many
V gene: TRBV28

CDR3 protein: CASRADIFSNQPQHF
CDR3 DNA: TGTGCCAGCAGGGCAGACATATTTAGCAATCAGCCCCAGCATTTT
J gene: TRBJ1-5
D gene: .
clone size: many
V gene: TRBV7-8

CDR3 protein: CASSEVLGSRSGNTIYF
CDR3 DNA: TGTGCCAGCAGTGAAGTGTTGGGGTCACGCTCTGGAAACACCATATATTTT
J gene: TRBJ1-3
D gene: .
clone size: few
V gene: TRBV6-1

CDR3 protein: CAWSLGGTGTDTQYF
CDR3 DNA: TGTGCCTGGAGCCTGGGGGGAACGGGCACAGATACGCAGTATTTT
J gene: TRBJ2-3
D gene: .
clone size: many
V gene: TRBV30

CDR3 protein: CAWSVHPNEQFF
CDR3 DNA: TGTGCCTGGAGTGTTCACCCGAATGAGCAGTTCTTC
J gene: TRBJ2-1
D gene: .
clone size: many
V gene: TRBV30

CDR3 protein: CAWTSSAKSPLHF
CDR3 DNA: TGTGCCTGGACTTCGAGCGCCAAGTCACCCCTCCACTTT
J gene: TRBJ1-6
D gene: .
clone size: .
V gene: TRBV30

CDR3 protein: CASSSPMNEQFF
CDR3 DNA: TGTGCCAGCAGTTCGCCTATGAATGAGCAGTTCTTC
J gene: TRBJ2-1
D gene: .
clone size: many
V gene: TRBV28

CDR3 protein: CAGSLSPGAAENTEAFF
CDR3 DNA: TGTGCCGGCTCACTTAGCCCTGGGGCGGCAGAGAACACTGAAGCTTTCTTT
J gene: TRBJ1-1
D gene: .
clone size: few
V gene: TRBV18

CDR3 protein: CASSPEGQPNQPQHF
CDR3 DNA: TGCGCCAGCAGCCCGGAGGGACAGCCTAATCAGCCCCAGCATTTT
J gene: TRBJ1-5
D gene: TRBD1
clone size: many
V gene: TRBV5-1

CDR3 protein: CVSAWEWETGELFF
CDR3 DNA: TGCGTCTCAGCCTGGGAATGGGAGACCGGGGAGCTGTTTTTT
J gene: TRBJ2-2
D gene: .
clone size: .
V gene: TRBV10-2